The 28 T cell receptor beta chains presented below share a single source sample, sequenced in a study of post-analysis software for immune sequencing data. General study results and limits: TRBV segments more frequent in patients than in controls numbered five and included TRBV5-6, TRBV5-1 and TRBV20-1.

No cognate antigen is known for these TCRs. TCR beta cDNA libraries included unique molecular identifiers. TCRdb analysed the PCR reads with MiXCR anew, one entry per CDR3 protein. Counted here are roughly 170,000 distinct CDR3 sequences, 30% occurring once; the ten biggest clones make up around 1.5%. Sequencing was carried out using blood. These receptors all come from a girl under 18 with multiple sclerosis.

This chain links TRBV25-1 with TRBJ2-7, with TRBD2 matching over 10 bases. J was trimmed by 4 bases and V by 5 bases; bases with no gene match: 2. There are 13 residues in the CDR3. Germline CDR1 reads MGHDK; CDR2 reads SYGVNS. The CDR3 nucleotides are TGTGCCAGCAGTAGCGGGAGGGCTTACGAGCAGTACTTC. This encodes CASSSGRAYEQYF.

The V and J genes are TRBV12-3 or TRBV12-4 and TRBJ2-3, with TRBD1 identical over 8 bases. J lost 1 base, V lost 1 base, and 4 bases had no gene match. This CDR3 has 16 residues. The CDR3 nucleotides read TGTGCCAGCAGTTTAGGGACAGGGAGAGGCACAGATACGCAGTATTTT. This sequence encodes CASSLGTGRGTDTQYF.

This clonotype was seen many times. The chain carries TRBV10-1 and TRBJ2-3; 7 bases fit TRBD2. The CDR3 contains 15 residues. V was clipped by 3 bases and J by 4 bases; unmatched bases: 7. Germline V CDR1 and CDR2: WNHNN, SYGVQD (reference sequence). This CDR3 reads CASSDGGSAADTQYF. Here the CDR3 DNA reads TGCGCCAGCAGTGATGGCGGGAGTGCGGCAGATACGCAGTATTTT.

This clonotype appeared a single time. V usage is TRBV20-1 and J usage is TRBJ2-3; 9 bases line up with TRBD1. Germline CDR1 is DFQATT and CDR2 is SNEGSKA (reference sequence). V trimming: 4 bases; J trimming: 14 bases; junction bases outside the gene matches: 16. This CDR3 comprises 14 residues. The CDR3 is CSAIGGTGRGGMYF. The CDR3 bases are TGCAGTGCTATTGGCGGGACAGGGAGAGGAGGGATGTATTTT.

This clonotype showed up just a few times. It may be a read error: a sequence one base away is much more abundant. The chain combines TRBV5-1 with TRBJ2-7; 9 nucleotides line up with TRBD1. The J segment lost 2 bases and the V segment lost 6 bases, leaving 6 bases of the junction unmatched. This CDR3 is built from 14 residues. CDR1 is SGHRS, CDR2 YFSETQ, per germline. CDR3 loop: CASNWGQGAYEQYF. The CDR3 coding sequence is TGCGCCAGCAACTGGGGACAGGGAGCCTACGAGCAGTACTTC.

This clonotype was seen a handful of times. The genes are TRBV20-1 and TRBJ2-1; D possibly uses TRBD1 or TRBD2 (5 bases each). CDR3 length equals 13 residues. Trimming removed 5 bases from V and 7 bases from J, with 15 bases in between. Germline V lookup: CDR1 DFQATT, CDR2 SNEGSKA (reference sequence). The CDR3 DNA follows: TGCAGTGCTCAAGGGTCGTGGGGGAATGAGCAGTTCTTC. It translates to CSAQGSWGNEQFF.

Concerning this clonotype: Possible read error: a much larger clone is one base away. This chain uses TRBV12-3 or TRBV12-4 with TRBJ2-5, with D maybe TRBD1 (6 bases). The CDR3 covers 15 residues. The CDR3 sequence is CVSSYPGQRGETQYF. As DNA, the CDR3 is TGTGTCAGCAGCTACCCGGGTCAGAGGGGGGAGACCCAGTACTTC.

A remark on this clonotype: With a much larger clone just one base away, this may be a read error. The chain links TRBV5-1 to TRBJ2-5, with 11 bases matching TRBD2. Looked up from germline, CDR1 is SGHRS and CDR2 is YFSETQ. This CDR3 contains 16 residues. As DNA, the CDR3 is TGCGCCAGCAGCTTTCTGCTAGCGGGAGGTCAAGAGACCCGGTACTTC. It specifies CASSFLLAGGQETRYF.

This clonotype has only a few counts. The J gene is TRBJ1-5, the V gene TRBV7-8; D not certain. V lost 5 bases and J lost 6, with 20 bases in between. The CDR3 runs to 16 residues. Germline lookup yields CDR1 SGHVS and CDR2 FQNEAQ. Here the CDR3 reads CASSPRIQSPGQPQHF. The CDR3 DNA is TGTGCCAGCAGCCCAAGGATCCAAAGCCCTGGTCAGCCCCAGCATTTT.

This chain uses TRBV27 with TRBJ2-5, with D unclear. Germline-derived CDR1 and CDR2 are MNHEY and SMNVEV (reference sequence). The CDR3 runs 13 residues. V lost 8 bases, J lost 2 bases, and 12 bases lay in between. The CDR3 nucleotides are TGTGCCAGCGGGTTGGGCTTTCAAGAGACCCAGTACTTC. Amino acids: CASGLGFQETQYF.

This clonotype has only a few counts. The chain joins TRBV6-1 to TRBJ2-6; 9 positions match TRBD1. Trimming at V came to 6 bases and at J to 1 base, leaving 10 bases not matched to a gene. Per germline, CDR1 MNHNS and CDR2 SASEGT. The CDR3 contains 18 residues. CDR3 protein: CASRVSGTGWSGANVLTF. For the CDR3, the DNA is TGTGCCAGCAGAGTCTCCGGGACAGGGTGGTCTGGGGCCAACGTCCTGACTTTC.

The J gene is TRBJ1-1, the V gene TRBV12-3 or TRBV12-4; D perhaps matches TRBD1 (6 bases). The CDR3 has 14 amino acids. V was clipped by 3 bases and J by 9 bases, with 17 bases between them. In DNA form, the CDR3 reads TGTGCCAGCAGTTTTGGGCGATCTGGACAGAAAGCTTTCTTT. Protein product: CASSFGRSGQKAFF.

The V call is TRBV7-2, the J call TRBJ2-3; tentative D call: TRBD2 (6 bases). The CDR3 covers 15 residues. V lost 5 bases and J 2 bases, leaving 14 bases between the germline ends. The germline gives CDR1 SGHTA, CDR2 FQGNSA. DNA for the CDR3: TGTGCCAGCAGCCCAATGGCGGGAATCACAGATACGCAGTATTTT. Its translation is CASSPMAGITDTQYF.

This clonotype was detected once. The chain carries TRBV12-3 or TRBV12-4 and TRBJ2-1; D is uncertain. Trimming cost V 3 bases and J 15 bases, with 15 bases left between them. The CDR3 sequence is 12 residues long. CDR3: CASSLTVSALFF. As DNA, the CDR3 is TGTGCCAGCAGTTTGACCGTTTCCGCCCTGTTCTTC.

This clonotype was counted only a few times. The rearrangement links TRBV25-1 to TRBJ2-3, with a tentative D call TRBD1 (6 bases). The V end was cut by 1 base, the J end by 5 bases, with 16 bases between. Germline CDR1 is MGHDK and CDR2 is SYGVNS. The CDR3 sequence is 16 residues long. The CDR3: CASSESRDRSKDTQYF. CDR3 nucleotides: TGTGCCAGCAGTGAATCCCGAGACAGGTCTAAAGATACGCAGTATTTT. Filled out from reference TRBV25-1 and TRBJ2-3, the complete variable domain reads EADIYQTPRYLVIGTGKKITLECSQTMGHDKMYWYQQDPGMELHLIHYSYGVNSTEKGDLSSESTVSRIRTEHFPLTLESARPSHTSQYLCASSESRDRSKDTQYFGPGTRLTVL.

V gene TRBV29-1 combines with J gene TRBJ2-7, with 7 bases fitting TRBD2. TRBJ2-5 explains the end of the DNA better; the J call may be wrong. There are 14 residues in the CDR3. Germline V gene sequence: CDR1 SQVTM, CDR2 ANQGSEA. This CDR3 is CSVMPGSGEETQYF. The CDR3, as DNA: TGCAGCGTTATGCCCGGCAGCGGGGAAGAGACCCAGTACTTC.

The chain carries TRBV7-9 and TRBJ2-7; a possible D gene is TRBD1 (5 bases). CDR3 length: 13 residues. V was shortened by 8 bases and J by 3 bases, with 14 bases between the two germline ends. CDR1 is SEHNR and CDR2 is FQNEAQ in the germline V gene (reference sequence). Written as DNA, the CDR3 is TGTGCCAGCGGCCTGGGCAGGGACTACGAGCAGTACTTC. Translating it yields CASGLGRDYEQYF. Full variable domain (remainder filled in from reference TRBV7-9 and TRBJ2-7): DTGVSQNPRHKITKRGQNVTFRCDPISEHNRLYWYRQTLGQGPEFLTYFQNEAQLEKSRLLSDRFSAERPKGSFSTLEIQRTEQGDSAMYLCASGLGRDYEQYFGPGTRLTVT.

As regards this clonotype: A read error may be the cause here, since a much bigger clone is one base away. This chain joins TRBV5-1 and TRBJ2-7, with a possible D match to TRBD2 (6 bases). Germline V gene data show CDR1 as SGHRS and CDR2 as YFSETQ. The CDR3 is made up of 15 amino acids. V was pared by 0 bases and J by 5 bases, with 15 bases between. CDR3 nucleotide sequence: TGCGCCAGCAGCTTGGGTGATGCGGGGCTCCACGAGCAGTACTTC. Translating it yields CASSLGDAGLHEQYF.

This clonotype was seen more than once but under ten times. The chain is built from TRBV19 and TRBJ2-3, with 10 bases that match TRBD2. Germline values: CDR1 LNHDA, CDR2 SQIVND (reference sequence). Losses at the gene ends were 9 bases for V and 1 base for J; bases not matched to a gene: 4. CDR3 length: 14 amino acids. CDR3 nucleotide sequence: TGTGCCAGCCAGGGGACTAGCGGCACAGATACGCAGTATTTT. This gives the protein CASQGTSGTDTQYF.

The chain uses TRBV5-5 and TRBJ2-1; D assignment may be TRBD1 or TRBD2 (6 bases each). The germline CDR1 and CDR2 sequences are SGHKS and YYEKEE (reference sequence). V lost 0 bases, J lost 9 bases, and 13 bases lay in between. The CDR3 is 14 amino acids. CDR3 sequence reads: CASSLGAGEAEQFF. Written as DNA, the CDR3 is TGTGCCAGCAGCTTGGGGGCAGGGGAGGCTGAGCAGTTCTTC. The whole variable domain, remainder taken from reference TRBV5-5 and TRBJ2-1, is DAGVTQSPTHLIKTRGQQVTLRCSPISGHKSVSWYQQVLGQGPQFIFQYYEKEERGRGNFPDRFSARQFPNYSSELNVNALLLGDSALYLCASSLGAGEAEQFFGPGTRLTVL.

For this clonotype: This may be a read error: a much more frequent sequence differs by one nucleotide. The CDR3 reads CASRYSAGGNGYTF. CDR3 bases: TGTGCCAGCAGGTACTCGGCAGGGGGGAATGGCTACACCTTC. The V gene is TRBV6-6, the J gene TRBJ1-2, with 7 bases identical to TRBD1. Germline CDR1 reads MNHNY; CDR2 reads SVGAGI (reference sequence). The CDR3 length is 14 residues.

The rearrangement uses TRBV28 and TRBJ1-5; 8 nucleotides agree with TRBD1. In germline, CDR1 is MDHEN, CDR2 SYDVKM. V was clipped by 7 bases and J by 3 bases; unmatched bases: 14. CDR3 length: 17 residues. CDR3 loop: CASTSPRTGRINQPQHF. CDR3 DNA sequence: TGTGCCAGCACCTCACCCAGGACAGGGCGTATCAATCAGCCCCAGCATTTT.

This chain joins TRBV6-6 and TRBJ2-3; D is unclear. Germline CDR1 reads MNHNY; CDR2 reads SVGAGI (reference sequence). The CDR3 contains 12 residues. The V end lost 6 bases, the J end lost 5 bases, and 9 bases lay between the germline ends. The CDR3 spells CASSKTGDTQYF. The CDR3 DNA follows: TGTGCCAGCAGCAAGACCGGAGATACGCAGTATTTT.

CDR3 sequence: CSVEILPRNEQFF. The CDR3 nucleotides are TGCAGCGTTGAAATCCTACCGCGAAATGAGCAGTTCTTC. The V gene is TRBV29-1, the J gene TRBJ2-1; D is unresolved. Trimming shortened V by 2 bases and J by 7 bases, and 12 bases separated the two germline ends. Germline V gene lookup returns CDR1 SQVTM and CDR2 ANQGSEA. This CDR3 is 13 amino acids long.

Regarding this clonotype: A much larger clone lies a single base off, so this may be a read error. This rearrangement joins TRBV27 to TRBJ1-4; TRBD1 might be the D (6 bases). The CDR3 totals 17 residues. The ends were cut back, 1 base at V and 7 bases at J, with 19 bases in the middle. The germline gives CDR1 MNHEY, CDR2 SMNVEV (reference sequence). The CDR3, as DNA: TGTGCCAGCAGTTTATTCCCTCCGGGAGGGGGGTGTGAAAAACTGTTTTTT. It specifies CASSLFPPGGGCEKLFF.

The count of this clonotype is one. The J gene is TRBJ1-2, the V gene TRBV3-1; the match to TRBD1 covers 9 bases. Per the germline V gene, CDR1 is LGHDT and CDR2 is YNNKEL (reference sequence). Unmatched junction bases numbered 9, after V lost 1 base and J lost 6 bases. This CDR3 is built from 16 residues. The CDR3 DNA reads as TGTGCCAGCAGCCAAGGGAGGCGGGACAGGGAGAATGGCTACACCTTC. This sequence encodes CASSQGRRDRENGYTF.

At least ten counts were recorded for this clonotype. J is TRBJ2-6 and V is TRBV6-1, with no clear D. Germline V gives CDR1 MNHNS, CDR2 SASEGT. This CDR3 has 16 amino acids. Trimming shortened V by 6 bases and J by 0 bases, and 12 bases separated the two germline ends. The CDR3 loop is CASRQMHVSGANVLTF. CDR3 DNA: TGTGCCAGCAGGCAGATGCACGTCTCTGGGGCCAACGTCCTGACTTTC.

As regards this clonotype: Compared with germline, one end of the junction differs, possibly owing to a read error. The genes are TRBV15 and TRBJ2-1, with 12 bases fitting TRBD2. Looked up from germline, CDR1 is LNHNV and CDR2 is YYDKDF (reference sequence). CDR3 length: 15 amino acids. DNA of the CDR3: TGCGCCACCAGCAGGACTAGCGGGGCATGGAATGAGCAGTTCTTC. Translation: CATSRTSGAWNEQFF. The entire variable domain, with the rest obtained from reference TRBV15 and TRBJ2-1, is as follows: DAMVIQNPRYQVTQFGKPVTLSCSQTLNHNVMYWYQQKSSQAPKLLFHYYDKDFNNEADTPDNFQSRRPNTSFCFLDIRSPGLGDTAMYLCATSRTSGAWNEQFFGPGTRLTVL.